The rows below give T cell receptor beta chains drawn from one sample of a study of T cells after yellow fever vaccination. TCRdb called the 5' RACE reads again in MiXCR, with one record for every CDR3 protein. The sample has about 74,000 distinct CDR3 sequences; roughly 6.9% are singletons. Material: CD8+ T cells sorted from PBMCs, obtained less than 6 days after the first yellow fever vaccination. The receptors come from a man younger than 35 who received the YFV17D yellow fever vaccine. CDR3s leave out the opening cysteine and the closing phenylalanine or tryptophan. A D gene is named only where the DNA matches it firmly.

D gene	V gene	J gene	CDR3 protein
TRBD2	TRBV7-8	TRBJ2-2	ASRIGAGENTGELF
NA	TRBV5-1	TRBJ2-2	ASSRRLGPYTGELF
NA	TRBV4-1	TRBJ1-3	ASSPLDRTLANTIY
TRBD1	TRBV28	TRBJ1-1	ASGTGIAF
NA	TRBV7-9	TRBJ2-4	ASSLQQMNIQY
NA	TRBV9	TRBJ1-2	ASSSGGPYGYT
NA	TRBV7-8	TRBJ2-7	ASSSSGTSFYEQY
NA	TRBV5-1	TRBJ2-5	ASSLEGSTWMATQY
NA	TRBV4-1	TRBJ1-2	ASSATVLGGYT
NA	TRBV6-5	TRBJ2-5	ASSYVGKEETQY
NA	TRBV5-6	TRBJ1-5	ASSLGGSQPQH
NA	TRBV4-2	TRBJ2-1	ASSPGDRCYNEQF
TRBD2	TRBV12-3/TRBV12-4	TRBJ2-5	ASSRGAGAQETQY
NA	TRBV6-2/TRBV6-3	TRBJ1-1	ASRLPGVPLGTEAF
TRBD1	TRBV4-1	TRBJ1-3	AISREDRVSGNTIY